A single T cell receptor beta chain is shown here with its context. Its antigen remains unidentified. The sample comes from a study of T cell responses to AZD1222 COVID-19 vaccine. TCRdb's table, derived via immunoSEQ multiplex PCR, lists solely in-frame clones and lacks some. The sample has some 150,000 clones, approximately 93% seen once. Germline CDR1 and CDR2: SGHAT and FQNNGV. Trimming removed 4 bases from V and 1 base from J, with 4 bases in between. The CDR3 contains 13 residues. Study outcomes and limitations: Increased Spike-specific TCR breadth and depth were observed after two AZD1222 doses.

The rearrangement uses TRBV11-2 and TRBJ2-2; no clear D. This material consisted of peripheral blood, taken on day 0 of MenACWY control vaccination. This clonotype was obtained from an adult in good health. This CDR3 reads CASSSRNTGELFF. DNA for the CDR3: TGTGCCAGCAGCTCCAGGAACACCGGGGAGCTGTTTTTT. Complete variable domain (other parts from reference TRBV11-2 and TRBJ2-2): EAGVAQSPRYKIIEKRQSVAFWCNPISGHATLYWYQQILGQGPKLLIQFQNNGVVDDSQLPKDRFSAERLKGVDSTLKIQPAKLEDSAVYLCASSSRNTGELFFGEGSRLTVL.